This entry features one T cell receptor (beta chain) sequence. The antigen remains unidentified. The CDR3 is made up of 15 amino acids. CDR1 is LGHNA, CDR2 YSLEER, per germline. Trimming cost V 3 bases and J 2 bases, with 11 bases left between them. This sample is part of a study of T cell responses to AZD1222 COVID-19 vaccine. Study-level points and caveats: Repertoires were obtained solely post-peak T cell response. Compared with day 0, the breadth and depth of the Spike-specific TCR repertoire rose significantly after two doses of AZD1222. Dominant CD4 TCR responses targeted spike regions 160-218 and 743-854. Possibly, clonal diversity was underestimated; donors were largely white British and included more females.

Sequenced by immunoSEQ multiplex PCR; TCRdb stores in-frame clones only, minus some. The repertoire holds more than 95,000 clones, with about 87% as singletons. V usage is TRBV4-3 and J usage is TRBJ1-5; D is perhaps TRBD1 (5 bases). This TCR came from an adult in good health. This specimen consisted of peripheral blood, obtained on day 0 of AZD1222 vaccination. The CDR3 DNA sequence: TGCGCCAGCAGCCACCTCTTGGGGGGCAATCAGCCCCAGCATTTT. This sequence encodes CASSHLLGGNQPQHF.